These 29 T cell receptor beta chains were all obtained from the same sample, sequenced in a study of post-analysis software for immune sequencing data. General study findings and limits: TRBV segments more frequent in patients than in controls numbered roughly 5 and included TRBV5-6, TRBV5-1 and TRBV20-1.

Their cognate antigens are unknown. TCR beta cDNA libraries included unique molecular identifiers. A single record per CDR3 protein comes from TCRdb applying MiXCR to the PCR reads. The sample lists hundreds of thousands of distinct CDR3 sequences, 30% occurring once. Sequenced sample: blood. Receptors originate from a girl aged 10 to 17 with multiple sclerosis.

As for this clonotype: Sequence at one end of the junction differs from germline and may be a read error. V gene TRBV12-3 or TRBV12-4 combines with J gene TRBJ2-6, with 8 bases identical to TRBD1. The CDR3 totals 18 residues. The CDR3 region is CASSFPQGALSGANVRTF. DNA for the CDR3: TGTGCCAGCAGTTTCCCTCAGGGGGCGCTCTCTGGGGCCAACGTCCGGACTTTC.

This clonotype has a single count. The rearrangement joins TRBV5-1 to TRBJ1-4; no reliable D call. The length of the CDR3 is 14 residues. V was shortened by 3 bases and J by 8 bases, with 14 bases between the two germline ends. Germline CDR1 and CDR2: SGHRS and YFSETQ. CDR3 DNA sequence: TGCGCCAGCAGCTCGGTCCCGACGGTGGAAAAACTGTTTTTT. As protein: CASSSVPTVEKLFF.

The chain carries TRBV12-3 or TRBV12-4 and TRBJ1-1; 7 positions agree with TRBD1. The V and J ends lost 4 bases and 0 bases, in that order; junction bases with no gene match: 5. This CDR3 comprises 15 residues. CDR3 sequence reads: CASSYSTGMNTEAFF. The CDR3 coding sequence is TGTGCCAGCAGTTACTCGACAGGGATGAACACTGAAGCTTTCTTT.

This chain uses TRBV24-1 with TRBJ2-3; 10 bases match TRBD2. With 4 bases clipped from V and 0 bases from J, the junction kept 3 bases outside the gene matches. Germline CDR1 is KGHDR and CDR2 is SFDVKD. The CDR3 covers 16 residues. CDR3 DNA: TGTGCCACCAGTGACTTGACTAGCGGGAGCACAGATACGCAGTATTTT. Protein sequence: CATSDLTSGSTDTQYF.

This clonotype was recorded at least ten times. The chain carries TRBV6-5 and TRBJ1-5, with D hard to call. Looked up from germline, CDR1 is MNHEY and CDR2 is SVGAGI. The CDR3 is 13 amino acids. V lost 6 bases and J 0 bases, leaving 6 bases between the germline ends. The CDR3 region has the DNA TGTGCCAGCAGAAAAAATAGCAATCAGCCCCAGCATTTT. Its translation is CASRKNSNQPQHF.

This clonotype appeared a few times. The CDR3 nucleotides read TGTGCCAGCAGTGAGGGACAGGCTCCCACCGAGCAGTACTTC. It yields the protein CASSEGQAPTEQYF. The chain has TRBV2 and TRBJ2-7; 8 bases agree with TRBD1. The CDR3 has 14 residues. Unmatched junction bases numbered 7, after V lost 3 bases and J lost 6 bases. Germline CDR1 reads SNHLY; CDR2 reads FYNNEI.

The V and J genes are TRBV10-3 and TRBJ2-3; 10 bases are a match to TRBD1. Per germline, CDR1 ENHRY and CDR2 SYGVKD. After removal of 8 bases from V and 6 bases from J, the junction contained 14 bases not matched to a gene. The CDR3 spans 16 residues. The CDR3 DNA follows: TGTGCCATCGGCCGACAGACAGGGGGCGGCATGGATACGCAGTATTTT. Residues: CAIGRQTGGGMDTQYF.

This clonotype has only one observation. A much larger clone lies one base from this, so it may be a read error. V gene TRBV4-3 combines with J gene TRBJ2-6; D gene ambiguous. Germline CDR1 LGHNA, CDR2 YSLEER. This CDR3 is built from 19 residues. The CDR3 region has the DNA TGCACCAGCAGCCAAGTACTGAACAGCCGGCCAACTGGGGCCAACGTCCTGACTTTC. Its translation: CTSSQVLNSRPTGANVLTF.

Regarding this clonotype: One end of the junction fails to match germline, which may point to a read error. The chain recombines TRBV25-1 with TRBJ2-1; tentatively, D is TRBD2 (7 bases). The germline CDR1 and CDR2 sequences are MGHDK and SYGVNS. The CDR3 is 16 amino acids. The CDR3 reads CASSELTGLGHNQQFF. The DNA of the CDR3 is TGTGCCAGCAGTGAGTTGACAGGACTAGGGCACAATCAGCAGTTCTTC.

CDR3 DNA sequence: TGTGCCAGCTCACCACCTCAAGTCTATAAAAACATTCAGTACTTC. Amino acids: CASSPPQVYKNIQYF. V usage is TRBV18 and J usage is TRBJ2-4; D not resolved. Trimming removed 0 bases at V and 4 bases at J, with 10 bases between. The length of the CDR3 is 15 residues. Germline loops: CDR1 KGHSH, CDR2 LQKENI.

This clonotype has a handful of counts. This sequence joins TRBV3-1 and TRBJ2-5, with D tentatively TRBD1 or TRBD2 (5 bases each). This CDR3 is 14 amino acids long. V shed 7 bases and J shed 5 bases, with 17 bases lying between them. CDR1 LGHDT and CDR2 YNNKEL come from the germline V gene (reference sequence). The CDR3, as DNA: TGTGCCAGCACAGAGGGAATAGCAGGGGAGACCCAGTACTTC. Translating gives CASTEGIAGETQYF.

This clonotype has a handful of counts. J is TRBJ2-7 and V is TRBV5-1, with D possibly called TRBD1 or TRBD2 (5 bases each). In germline, CDR1 is SGHRS, CDR2 YFSETQ. The CDR3 length is 15 residues. Trimming stripped 0 bases from V and 0 bases from J, with 10 bases between. CDR3 region: CASSLGDHRSYEQYF. In nucleotides, the CDR3 is TGCGCCAGCAGCTTGGGGGACCACCGCTCCTACGAGCAGTACTTC.

V usage is TRBV20-1 and J usage is TRBJ2-5; 8 nucleotides agree with TRBD2. The J call may be wrong; the DNA end is better matched by TRBJ2-7. The CDR3 has 14 residues. The germline gives CDR1 DFQATT, CDR2 SNEGSKA (reference sequence). This CDR3 reads CSARIAGLDYEQYF. The CDR3 coding sequence is TGCAGTGCTAGGATAGCGGGACTGGACTACGAGCAGTACTTC.

This clonotype turned up a few times. The rearrangement links TRBV5-1 to TRBJ1-1, with a possible D match to TRBD1 (6 bases). Germline V lookup: CDR1 SGHRS, CDR2 YFSETQ. The germline V and J ends were trimmed by 2 bases and 7 bases, with 15 bases remaining between them. This CDR3 is built from 14 residues. CDR3 protein: CASSFQGTEVEAFF. The DNA for the CDR3 is TGCGCCAGCAGCTTCCAGGGGACGGAAGTTGAAGCTTTCTTT. Together with reference TRBV5-1 and TRBJ1-1, the CDR3 gives the full variable domain: KAGVTQTPRYLIKTRGQQVTLSCSPISGHRSVSWYQQTPGQGLQFLFEYFSETQRNKGNFPGRFSGRQFSNSRSEMNVSTLELGDSALYLCASSFQGTEVEAFFGQGTRLTVV.

V gene TRBV7-9 combines with J gene TRBJ1-2, with D tentatively TRBD1 (6 bases). Germline loops: CDR1 SEHNR, CDR2 FQNEAQ (reference sequence). The CDR3 contains 14 residues. V was cut by 2 bases and J by 4 bases, with 11 bases left in between. The CDR3 spells CASSLIGGRYGYTF. The CDR3 DNA sequence: TGTGCCAGCAGCTTAATAGGGGGACGCTATGGCTACACCTTC.

The CDR3 DNA reads TGCAGTGCAGACGGGACAGGGGCGGACGAGCAGTACTTC. Translation: CSADGTGADEQYF. The chain carries TRBV20-1 and TRBJ2-7; TRBD1 aligns across 10 bases. Germline CDR1 reads DFQATT; CDR2 reads SNEGSKA (reference sequence). This CDR3 has 13 residues. V lost 6 bases to trimming and J lost 5 bases; unmatched junction nucleotides: 7.

This clonotype was observed a few times. The chain employs TRBV20-1 and TRBJ2-3; possibly TRBD1 for D (5 bases). The CDR3 is made up of 15 amino acids. V shed 5 bases and J shed 5 bases, with 20 bases lying between them. CDR1 DFQATT and CDR2 SNEGSKA come from the germline V gene (reference sequence). For the CDR3, the DNA is TGCAGTGCTGGGTTGGGGCGAACCGGCGGAGATACGCAGTATTTT. Translated, it gives CSAGLGRTGGDTQYF.

The chain carries TRBV29-1 and TRBJ2-1; tentatively, D is TRBD2 (5 bases). CDR1 SQVTM and CDR2 ANQGSEA come from the germline V gene. There are 15 residues in the CDR3. V lost 2 bases and J lost 8, with 19 bases in between. The DNA of the CDR3 is TGCAGCGTTGAAAGGCACCGGAGGTCGCTTGATGAGCAGTTCTTC. Protein: CSVERHRRSLDEQFF.

The gene calls are TRBV27 and TRBJ2-1; 10 nucleotides align to TRBD2. Trimming cost V 2 bases and J 3 bases; bases outside gene matches: 4. The CDR3 spans 16 residues. CDR1 MNHEY and CDR2 SMNVEV come from the germline V gene (reference sequence). Written as DNA, the CDR3 is TGTGCCAGCAGTTTACGAGCGGGAGGGGTCTACAATGAGCAGTTCTTC. Protein product: CASSLRAGGVYNEQFF.

This clonotype was seen a handful of times. This rearrangement joins TRBV7-9 to TRBJ1-5; a possible D gene is TRBD1 (6 bases). This CDR3 contains 16 residues. Between the trimmed V and J ends, which lost 5 bases and 5 bases, there was a span of 19 bases. Germline V gene data show CDR1 as SEHNR and CDR2 as FQNEAQ (reference sequence). CDR3 region: CASSPPGGTPYQPQHF. The CDR3 nucleotides are TGTGCCAGCAGCCCCCCCGGGGGCACGCCATATCAGCCCCAGCATTTT.

As DNA, the CDR3 is TGTGCCATCAGTGGCCCCGACAGGGCCTACAATGAGCAGTTCTTC. It is translated as CAISGPDRAYNEQFF. The gene calls are TRBV10-3 and TRBJ2-1; 7 bases agree with TRBD1. This CDR3 contains 15 residues. J lost 2 bases, V lost 4 bases, and 5 bases had no gene match. Germline V gene sequence: CDR1 ENHRY, CDR2 SYGVKD.

This clonotype has ten or more counts. The rearrangement joins TRBV4-1 to TRBJ2-1, with D unclear. This CDR3 has 16 amino acids. Germline V lookup: CDR1 MGHRA, CDR2 YSYEKL. Trimming removed 1 base from V and 4 bases from J, with 14 bases in between. CDR3 in DNA: TGCGCCAGCAGCCAAGGAGTTGGGGTCAAGTACAATGAGCAGTTCTTC. Protein sequence: CASSQGVGVKYNEQFF.

This clonotype was observed a few times. This chain connects TRBV18 to TRBJ2-5, with D perhaps matching TRBD1 or TRBD2 (5 bases each). The V end lost 6 bases, the J end lost 5 bases, and 13 bases lay between the germline ends. The CDR3 is made up of 13 amino acids. Germline assignment: CDR1 KGHSH and CDR2 LQKENI. The CDR3 DNA reads as TGTGCCAGCTCCCTACACGGGGACGAGACCCAGTACTTC. Protein: CASSLHGDETQYF. The whole variable domain, filled in from reference TRBV18 and TRBJ2-5, reads NAGVMQNPRHLVRRRGQEARLRCSPMKGHSHVYWYRQLPEEGLKFMVYLQKENIIDESGMPKERFSAEFPKEGPSILRIQQVVRGDSAAYFCASSLHGDETQYFGPGTRLLVL.

J is TRBJ1-1 and V is TRBV5-1; D is ambiguous. The V and J ends lost 4 bases and 3 bases respectively, with 13 bases between them. The CDR3 contains 14 residues. The V gene's germline CDR1 is SGHRS and CDR2 YFSETQ. This CDR3 is CASSLEIMDTEAFF. As DNA, the CDR3 is TGCGCCAGCAGCCTGGAGATTATGGACACTGAAGCTTTCTTT.

This clonotype was counted a few times. The V call is TRBV29-1, the J call TRBJ2-3, with D maybe TRBD2 (6 bases). The germline CDR1 and CDR2 sequences are SQVTM and ANQGSEA. The CDR3 has 16 amino acids. V lost 4 bases and J 7 bases, leaving 24 bases between the germline ends. CDR3 region: CSVAGAGPSGDYTQYF. CDR3 in DNA: TGCAGCGTTGCCGGGGCAGGCCCTTCGGGAGACTATACGCAGTATTTT.

This clonotype was detected only a few times. The rearrangement links TRBV9 to TRBJ2-3; 10 nucleotides line up with TRBD2. The CDR3 length is 12 residues. V lost 7 bases and J lost 7; bases outside the gene matches: 3. The germline V gene encodes CDR1 SGDLS and CDR2 YYNGEE. CDR3 sequence reads: CASGTSEYTQYF. The CDR3 region has the DNA TGTGCCAGCGGGACTAGCGAGTATACGCAGTATTTT.

This clonotype was recorded many times. The chain uses TRBV29-1 and TRBJ2-7; 8 nucleotides line up with TRBD1. Trimming cost V 4 bases and J 6 bases; bases outside gene matches: 8. CDR3 size: 13 residues. CDR1 and CDR2 (germline): SQVTM, ANQGSEA. CDR3 coding DNA: TGCAGCGTTGGTTGGTCAGGGGGCGGCGAGCAGTACTTC. This translates into CSVGWSGGGEQYF.

The chain recombines TRBV10-3 with TRBJ2-1; 13 bases agree with TRBD2. V shed 8 bases and J 10 bases; nucleotides not matched to a gene: 5. Germline assignment: CDR1 ENHRY and CDR2 SYGVKD. The CDR3 length is 13 residues. The CDR3 sequence: CAIGLAGDGEQFF. The CDR3 coding sequence is TGTGCCATCGGACTAGCGGGAGACGGCGAGCAGTTCTTC.

This sequence joins TRBV7-6 and TRBJ2-3, with 8 bases fitting TRBD2. Trimming took 1 base from V and 1 from J; bases not matched to a gene: 7. The length of the CDR3 is 17 residues. Germline CDR1 reads SGHVS; CDR2 reads FNYEAQ. CDR3 sequence reads: CASSLVAAAGGTDTQYF. CDR3 sequence (DNA): TGTGCCAGCAGCTTAGTCGCAGCAGCGGGGGGCACAGATACGCAGTATTTT.